This T cell receptor beta chain was sequenced during a study of radiation and T cells in renal cell carcinoma. General study results and limits: Baseline intratumoral clonotype presence is unknown without pretreatment biopsies. From baseline, blood top tumor clonotypes peaked at 2 weeks post-radiation.

Note on this clone: The antigen is undetermined.

In germline, CDR1 is SNHLY, CDR2 FYNNEI. J gave up 3 bases and V 1 base, and 4 bases lay outside the gene matches. The CDR3 extends over 16 amino acids. Time point noted: blood 2 weeks post-SBRT. Treatment given: 15 Gy SBRT to primary tumor, nephrectomy 4 weeks later. The assay was immunoSEQ multiplex PCR, and TCRdb's table has in-frame clones only and misses some. This table holds roughly 140,000 clones, about 87% found once. The J gene is TRBJ2-5, the V gene TRBV2, with 11 nucleotides matching TRBD2. The starting material was blood, obtained from a patient whose treatment included radiotherapy and nephrectomy. The receptor's source is a woman between 50 and 59 years old with renal cell carcinoma. CDR3 DNA sequence: TGTGCCAGCAGTGAAGACACACTAGCGGGGGAAGAGACCCAGTACTTC. This translates into CASSEDTLAGEETQYF. The entire variable domain, with the rest obtained from reference TRBV2 and TRBJ2-5, is as follows: EPEVTQTPSHQVTQMGQEVILRCVPISNHLYFYWYRQILGQKVEFLVSFYNNEISEKSEIFDDQFSVERPDGSNFTLKIRSTKLEDSAMYFCASSEDTLAGEETQYFGPGTRLLVL.